This entry lists 15 T cell receptor beta chains sequenced from one sample in a study of neurological immune-mediated disorders. TCRdb reprocessed the 5' RACE reads via MiXCR and lists one record per CDR3 protein. The sample holds fewer than 30,000 distinct CDR3 sequences, over 5.5% seen once. The specimen was PBMCs. The origin of the receptors is a woman in her thirties or forties in good health.

In its sample, this clonotype was seen many times. The chain has TRBV6-5 and TRBJ2-7; possibly TRBD2 for D (6 bases). V lost 4 bases and J 0 bases, leaving 13 bases between the germline ends. There are 15 residues in the CDR3. The germline V gene encodes CDR1 MNHEY and CDR2 SVGAGI. CDR3 region: CASSSWGGTSYEQYF. The DNA for the CDR3 is TGTGCCAGCAGTTCGTGGGGCGGGACCTCCTACGAGCAGTACTTC.

This clonotype was picked up many times. The rearrangement links TRBV27 to TRBJ2-2; 11 nucleotides align to TRBD2. V trimming: 5 bases; J trimming: 5 bases; junction bases outside the gene matches: 4. From germline, CDR1 is MNHEY and CDR2 SMNVEV (reference sequence). CDR3 length: 15 amino acids. For the CDR3, the DNA is TGTGCCAGCAGTGTAAGGACTAGCGGGACCGGGGAGCTGTTTTTT. Its translation is CASSVRTSGTGELFF.

This clonotype was picked up many times. The chain uses TRBV20-1 and TRBJ2-3, with TRBD2 matching over 10 bases. The germline V gene has CDR1 DFQATT and CDR2 SNEGSKA (reference sequence). Trimming took 1 base from V and 2 from J; bases not matched to a gene: 6. This CDR3 region has 16 residues. CDR3 residues: CSARVSGRPFTDTQYF. In DNA, the CDR3 is TGCAGTGCTAGAGTTAGCGGGAGGCCCTTCACAGATACGCAGTATTTT.

In its sample, this clonotype was seen many times. The gene calls are TRBV7-2 and TRBJ2-7; no clear D. The length of the CDR3 is 14 residues. Germline loops: CDR1 SGHTA, CDR2 FQGNSA. Deletions cut 1 base from V and 3 bases from J, with 10 bases between. CDR3 region: CASSLGPVDYEQYF. CDR3 DNA sequence: TGTGCCAGCAGCTTAGGTCCGGTTGACTACGAGCAGTACTTC.

This clonotype is labeled as medium-sized. This chain links TRBV5-1 with TRBJ1-1; D gene uncertain. Between the trimmed V and J ends, which lost 5 bases and 1 base, there was a span of 12 bases. Germline assignment: CDR1 SGHRS and CDR2 YFSETQ. The CDR3 runs 14 residues. This CDR3 reads CASRLNDGNTEAFF. CDR3 DNA: TGCGCCAGCAGGCTCAATGACGGGAACACTGAAGCTTTCTTT.

Many counts were recorded for this clonotype. This sequence joins TRBV7-2 and TRBJ2-7; 11 positions match TRBD2. Trimming took 2 bases from V and 3 from J; bases not matched to a gene: 18. This CDR3 has 20 residues. Germline assignment: CDR1 SGHTA and CDR2 FQGNSA. The CDR3 loop reads CASSLSHPSYGTSGNYEQYF. The CDR3 nucleotides read TGTGCCAGCAGCTTATCCCACCCCTCGTATGGGACTAGCGGAAACTACGAGCAGTACTTC.

This clonotype was picked up many times. CDR3 loop: CSARGLGMTTESYGYTF. The DNA for the CDR3 is TGCAGTGCTAGAGGGCTTGGGATGACTACAGAGTCCTATGGCTACACCTTC. The V gene is TRBV20-1, the J gene TRBJ1-2, with D hard to call. The V gene lost 1 base and the J gene lost 4 bases, with 22 bases spanning the gap. Germline lookup yields CDR1 DFQATT and CDR2 SNEGSKA (reference sequence). This CDR3 is built from 17 residues.

The table lists this clonotype with many counts. The gene calls are TRBV6-1 and TRBJ2-7; D is possibly TRBD1 (6 bases). The CDR3 runs to 13 residues. Germline CDR1 and CDR2: MNHNS and SASEGT. V shed 5 bases and J shed 5 bases, with 13 bases lying between them. DNA for the CDR3: TGTGCCAGCAGTACGACAAGGGGGAACGAGCAGTACTTC. Protein sequence: CASSTTRGNEQYF.

This clonotype was observed many times. The V and J genes are TRBV12-3 or TRBV12-4 and TRBJ2-7; TRBD2 agrees at 7 bases. Unmatched junction bases numbered 4, after V lost 5 bases and J lost 6 bases. The CDR3 loop spans 12 amino acids. The CDR3 region has the DNA TGTGCCAGCAGTCTGGCGGGAGTCGAGCAGTACTTC. Amino acid sequence: CASSLAGVEQYF.

In its sample, this clonotype is medium-sized (0.01 to 0.1%). The chain is built from TRBV20-1 and TRBJ1-1, with 8 bases aligning to TRBD1. Trimming cost V 5 bases and J 6 bases; bases outside gene matches: 8. CDR1 and CDR2 from the germline V gene are DFQATT and SNEGSKA (reference sequence). The CDR3 is made up of 13 amino acids. CDR3 region: CSAYPDRGSEAFF. CDR3 DNA sequence: TGCAGTGCTTACCCAGACAGGGGATCTGAAGCTTTCTTT.

This clonotype has a count of ten or more. The genes are TRBV20-1 and TRBJ2-5; D possibly corresponds to TRBD1 (6 bases). Germline V lookup: CDR1 DFQATT, CDR2 SNEGSKA (reference sequence). The CDR3 runs to 16 residues. Trimming pared 3 bases from V and 1 base from J, leaving 18 bases between. CDR3 in DNA: TGCAGTGCTAGCTGGGTTTCAGGGGCCATCCAAGAGACCCAGTACTTC. It encodes CSASWVSGAIQETQYF.

This clonotype was seen ten or more times. The chain joins TRBV20-1 to TRBJ1-5; D is perhaps TRBD1 (6 bases). V was trimmed by 3 bases and J by 4 bases, leaving 10 bases between them. The CDR3 spans 13 residues. Looked up from germline, CDR1 is DFQATT and CDR2 is SNEGSKA (reference sequence). Here the CDR3 reads CSARGDTNQPQHF. The CDR3, as DNA: TGCAGTGCTAGGGGGGACACAAATCAGCCCCAGCATTTT.

This clonotype showed up many times. The chain employs TRBV3-1 and TRBJ2-3; no clear D. CDR3 size: 15 residues. The ends were cut back, 1 base at V and 5 bases at J, with 13 bases in the middle. Looked up from germline, CDR1 is LGHDT and CDR2 is YNNKEL (reference sequence). The CDR3 sequence is CASSQVRALIDTQYF. The CDR3 DNA sequence: TGTGCCAGCAGCCAAGTACGAGCGCTCATAGATACGCAGTATTTT.

The sample holds many counts of this clonotype. The V call is TRBV19, the J call TRBJ2-2; D is uncertain. V was shortened by 8 bases and J by 1 base, with 11 bases between the two germline ends. From germline, CDR1 is LNHDA and CDR2 SQIVND (reference sequence). This CDR3 contains 14 residues. CDR3 bases: TGTGCCAGTTTGGGCAGCTTGAACACCGGGGAGCTGTTTTTT. Amino acid sequence: CASLGSLNTGELFF.

There are many counts of this clonotype. This rearrangement joins TRBV7-9 to TRBJ1-6; 9 nucleotides match TRBD1. The CDR3 has 15 amino acids. After removal of 4 bases from V and 7 bases from J, the junction contained 5 bases not matched to a gene. Germline values: CDR1 SEHNR, CDR2 FQNEAQ (reference sequence). The CDR3 protein is CASSSIQGANSPLHF. The CDR3 bases are TGTGCCAGCAGCTCCATACAGGGGGCGAATTCACCCCTCCACTTT.